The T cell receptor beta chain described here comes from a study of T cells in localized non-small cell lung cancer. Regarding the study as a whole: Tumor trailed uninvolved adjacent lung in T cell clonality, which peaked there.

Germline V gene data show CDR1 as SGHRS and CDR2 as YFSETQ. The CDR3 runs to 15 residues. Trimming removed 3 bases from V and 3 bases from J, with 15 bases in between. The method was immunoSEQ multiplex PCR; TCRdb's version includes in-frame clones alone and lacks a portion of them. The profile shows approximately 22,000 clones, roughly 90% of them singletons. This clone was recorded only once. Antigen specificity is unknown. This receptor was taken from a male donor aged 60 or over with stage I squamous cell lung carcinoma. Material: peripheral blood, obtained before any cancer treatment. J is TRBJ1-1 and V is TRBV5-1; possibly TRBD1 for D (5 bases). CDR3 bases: TGCGCCAGCAGCTCCCAGGGTGGAGGGGACACTGAAGCTTTCTTT. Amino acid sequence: CASSSQGGGDTEAFF.